Presented here are 5 T cell receptor beta chains from one specimen sequenced in a study of PD-L1 blockade in urothelial cancer. TCRdb's table, derived via immunoSEQ multiplex PCR, lists solely in-frame clones and lacks some. The sample gives around 30,000 clones, around three quarters of which show up once; about 3.7% is in the top ten. Documented time point: peripheral blood 6 weeks after treatment start. This specimen was PBMCs, taken around atezolizumab (anti-PD-L1) treatment. Receptor source: a man between 65 and 85 years old with urothelial cancer.

The chain recombines TRBV4-3 with TRBJ1-1; maybe TRBD1 (5 bases). V shed 1 base and J shed 4 bases, with 16 bases lying between them. CDR1 and CDR2 (germline): LGHNA, YSLEER. There are 16 residues in the CDR3. The CDR3 protein is CASSQVRPGGVTEAFF. For the CDR3, the DNA is TGCGCCAGCAGCCAAGTTAGGCCGGGGGGGGTCACTGAAGCTTTCTTT.

This sequence joins TRBV6-4 and TRBJ2-7; 10 bases map to TRBD1. J lost 0 bases, V lost 3 bases, and 11 bases had no gene match. This CDR3 is 18 amino acids long. Germline lookup yields CDR1 MRHNA and CDR2 SNTAGT. DNA of the CDR3: TGTGCCAGCAGTGATAAGTGGTACAGGACAGGGGGCTCCTACGAGCAGTACTTC. It yields the protein CASSDKWYRTGGSYEQYF.

This chain joins TRBV5-5 and TRBJ2-1; D is perhaps TRBD1 (5 bases). Germline V gene data show CDR1 as SGHKS and CDR2 as YYEKEE (reference sequence). The CDR3 has 15 residues. Trimming left V 1 base short and J 10 bases short, with 18 bases between. Here the CDR3 reads CASSLRLATSGEQFF. Written as DNA, the CDR3 is TGTGCCAGCAGCTTGCGGTTAGCCACTTCAGGGGAGCAGTTCTTC.

This clone was detected once. This rearrangement joins TRBV2 to TRBJ1-2; 9 bases line up with TRBD1. CDR3 length equals 15 residues. CDR1 is SNHLY, CDR2 FYNNEI, per germline. The junction had 8 bases not matched to a gene; V was cut back by 1 base and J by 8 bases. The CDR3, as DNA: TGTGCCAGCAGTGAAGAGACAGGGGGAAATTACGGCTACACCTTC. It yields the protein CASSEETGGNYGYTF.

The rearrangement links TRBV11-2 to TRBJ1-2, with D possibly TRBD1 on 6 matching bases. Germline loops: CDR1 SGHAT, CDR2 FQNNGV. V gave up 5 bases and J gave up 7 bases, with 17 bases separating them. The length of the CDR3 is 14 residues. The CDR3 nucleotides are TGTGCCAGCAGCCACGGGACACCCTTGACTGGCTACACCTTC. This encodes CASSHGTPLTGYTF.